The TCR beta chain under discussion was sequenced for a study of T-cell memory formation after mild COVID-19. Study results and caveats: CD4+ clones that contracted lay mainly in CM and EM; CD8+ ones lay in EMRA. While clones contracting from day 15 to 85 were balanced between CD4 and CD8, later expanders leaned CD4+.

Of note for this clonotype: Its specificity is not known.

The CDR3 spans 15 residues. Germline assignment: CDR1 MNHEY and CDR2 SMNVEV (reference sequence). Trimming shortened V by 3 bases and J by 1 base, and 12 bases separated the two germline ends. MiXCR, applied by TCRdb to the 5' RACE reads, yields one record per CDR3 protein. The sample has approximately 350,000 distinct CDR3 sequences, under 15% seen once. The chain recombines TRBV27 with TRBJ1-1, with TRBD1 as a possible D gene (6 bases). Sequences were obtained from PBMCs or a T cell subset sorted from them (not recorded which). The TCR sequence derives from a man aged 18 to 30 who had mild COVID-19 (a few samples of this study predate the infection). Cell type and time point are not known. The CDR3 loop reads CASSFGDRKNTEAFF. The CDR3 bases are TGTGCCAGCAGTTTCGGTGACAGGAAGAACACTGAAGCTTTCTTT.